This T cell receptor (beta chain) was sequenced in a study of T cells in Graves' hyperthyroidism and ophthalmopathy. The CDR3 loop spans 13 amino acids. Trimming removed 1 base from V and 7 bases from J, with 7 bases in between. Template material for amplifying TCR beta CDR3 regions consisted of RNA transcripts. First-round RT-PCR with HTBI primers amplified the TCR CDR3 region. TCRdb re-analysed the multiplex PCR reads in MiXCR, keeping a single row per CDR3 protein. The profile shows 450,000 to 700,000 distinct CDR3 sequences, 46% of them singletons. This chain links TRBV12-3 or TRBV12-4 with TRBJ2-2, with no clear D. The source material was peripheral blood or thyroid tissue (not recorded which). The source is a woman aged 18-29 years with Graves' hyperthyroidism. CDR3 bases: TGTGCCAGCAGTTTAGGGGTTATCGGGGAGCTGTTTTTT. Protein product: CASSLGVIGELFF.